This TCR beta chain derives from a study of T cells in localized non-small cell lung cancer. As concerns this clone: Its antigen is unknown.

Study results and caveats: For the top 100 tumor clones, a median about 50 also appeared in adjacent lung. The highest T cell clonality was in uninvolved adjacent lung, above tumor. Sequencing involved a lone tumor region, leaving heterogeneity possible.

The V end was cut by 0 bases, the J end by 2 bases, with 8 bases between. Germline values: CDR1 MNHEY, CDR2 SVGAGI. The CDR3 contains 15 residues. Assay: immunoSEQ multiplex PCR; the TCRdb copy retains only in-frame clones and omits some. The sample yields approximately 67,000 clones, 84% seen once. Material: peripheral blood, obtained before any cancer treatment. This clonotype originated in a female donor aged 60 or older with stage I lung adenocarcinoma. The chain employs TRBV6-5 and TRBJ1-3; D is undetermined. DNA of the CDR3: TGTGCCAGCAGTTACTCGATTACGGCTGGAAACACCATATATTTT. Amino acid sequence: CASSYSITAGNTIYF.